The sequence of this TCR beta chain was determined in a study of CD8 T cells in ankylosing spondylitis. Study observations and caveats: As reported, disease-linked clones showed significant enrichment in matched ankylosing spondylitis synovial fluid. A motif of 8 or 9 highly homologous TCR beta variants was seen as apparently characteristic of ankylosing spondylitis blood. Disease-linked clones displayed a CD8+ phenotype and appeared relatively rarely in peripheral blood.

This CDR3 has 13 residues. V dropped 6 bases and J dropped 0 bases, with 12 bases sitting between them. Germline CDR1 reads DFQATT; CDR2 reads SNEGSKA (reference sequence). This clonotype was detected many times. The antigen is unknown. A quantitative 5'-RACE method, one with molecular barcodes, was used to make TCR beta libraries. In TCRdb, the 5' RACE reads were re-called with MiXCR into one record per CDR3 protein. The repertoire includes under 250,000 distinct CDR3 sequences, 7.3% of them detected once, and 12% to 15% sits in the top ten. This sequence was found in a male donor with ankylosing spondylitis. The specimen sequenced was blood, either unsorted or a sorted T cell fraction (not recorded which). This chain joins TRBV20-1 and TRBJ2-7; a possible D gene is TRBD1 (5 bases). The CDR3 sequence: CSAVGAFSYEQYF. The DNA of the CDR3 is TGCAGTGCCGTAGGGGCGTTCTCCTACGAGCAGTACTTC.